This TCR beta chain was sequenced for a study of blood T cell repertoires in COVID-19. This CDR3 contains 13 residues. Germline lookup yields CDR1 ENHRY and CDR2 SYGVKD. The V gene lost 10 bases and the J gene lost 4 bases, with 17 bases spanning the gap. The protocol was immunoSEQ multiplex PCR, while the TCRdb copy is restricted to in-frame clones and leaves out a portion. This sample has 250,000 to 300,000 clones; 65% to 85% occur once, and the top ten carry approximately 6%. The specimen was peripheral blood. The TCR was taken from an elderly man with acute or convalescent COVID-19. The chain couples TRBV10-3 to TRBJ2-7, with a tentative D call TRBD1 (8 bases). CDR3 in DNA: TGTGCCACCACCCTACAGGGGGGGTACGAGCAGTACTTC. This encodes CATTLQGGYEQYF.